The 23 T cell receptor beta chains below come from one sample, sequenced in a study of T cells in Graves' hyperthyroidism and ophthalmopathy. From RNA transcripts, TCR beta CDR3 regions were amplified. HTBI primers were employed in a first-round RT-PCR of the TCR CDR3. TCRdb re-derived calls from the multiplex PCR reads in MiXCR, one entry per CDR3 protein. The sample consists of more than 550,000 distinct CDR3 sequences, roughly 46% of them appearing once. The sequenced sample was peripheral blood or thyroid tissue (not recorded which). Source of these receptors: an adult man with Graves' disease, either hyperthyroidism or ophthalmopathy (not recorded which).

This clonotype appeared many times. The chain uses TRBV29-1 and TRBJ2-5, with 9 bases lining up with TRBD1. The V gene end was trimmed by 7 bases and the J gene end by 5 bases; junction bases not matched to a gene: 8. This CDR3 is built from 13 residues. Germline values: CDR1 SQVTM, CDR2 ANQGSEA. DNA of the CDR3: TGCAGCGAAACAGGGGGCGCGGGGGAGACCCAGTACTTC. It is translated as CSETGGAGETQYF. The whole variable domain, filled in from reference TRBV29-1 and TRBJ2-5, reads SAVISQKPSRDICQRGTSLTIQCQVDSQVTMMFWYRQQPGQSLTLIATANQGSEATYESGFVIDKFPISRPNLTFSTLTVSNMSPEDSSIYLCSETGGAGETQYFGPGTRLLVL.

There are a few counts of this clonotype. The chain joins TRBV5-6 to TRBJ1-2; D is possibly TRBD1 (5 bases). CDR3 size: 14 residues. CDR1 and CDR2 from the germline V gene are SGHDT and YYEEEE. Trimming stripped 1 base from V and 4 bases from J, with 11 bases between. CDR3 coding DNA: TGTGCCAGCAGCTTGCCTTCAGGGACCTATGGCTACACCTTC. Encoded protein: CASSLPSGTYGYTF.

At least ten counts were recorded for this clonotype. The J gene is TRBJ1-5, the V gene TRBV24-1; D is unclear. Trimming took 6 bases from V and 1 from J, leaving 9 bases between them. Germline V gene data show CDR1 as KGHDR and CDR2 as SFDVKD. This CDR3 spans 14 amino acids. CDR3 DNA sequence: TGTGCCACCAGTACCGGGCGAAGCAATCAGCCCCAGCATTTT. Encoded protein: CATSTGRSNQPQHF.

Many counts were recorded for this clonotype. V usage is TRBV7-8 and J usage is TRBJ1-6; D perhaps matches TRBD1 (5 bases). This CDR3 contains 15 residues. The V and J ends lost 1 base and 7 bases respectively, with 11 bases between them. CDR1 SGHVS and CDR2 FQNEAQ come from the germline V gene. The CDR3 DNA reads TGTGCCAGCAGCTTAGTGGGGGTGGAAAATTCACCCCTCCACTTT. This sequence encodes CASSLVGVENSPLHF.

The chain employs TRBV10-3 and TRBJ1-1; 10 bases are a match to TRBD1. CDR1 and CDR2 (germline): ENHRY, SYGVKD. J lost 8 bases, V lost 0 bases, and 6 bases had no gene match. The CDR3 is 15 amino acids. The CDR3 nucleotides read TGTGCCATCAGTGAGTCCGGGACAGGGGCTGGGGAAGCTTTCTTT. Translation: CAISESGTGAGEAFF.

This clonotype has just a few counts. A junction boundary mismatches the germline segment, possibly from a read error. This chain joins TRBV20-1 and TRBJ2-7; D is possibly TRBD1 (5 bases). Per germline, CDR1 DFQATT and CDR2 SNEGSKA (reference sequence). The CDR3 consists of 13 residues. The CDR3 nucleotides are TGCAGTGCCCTAAGAGACAGCTCCTACGAGCAGTGCTTC. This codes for CSALRDSSYEQCF.

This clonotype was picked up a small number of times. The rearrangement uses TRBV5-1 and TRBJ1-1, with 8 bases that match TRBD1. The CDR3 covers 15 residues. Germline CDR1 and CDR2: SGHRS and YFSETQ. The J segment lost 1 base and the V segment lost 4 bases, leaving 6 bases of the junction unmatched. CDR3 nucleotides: TGCGCCAGCAGCCTGGGGGGACAGGCGAACACTGAAGCTTTCTTT. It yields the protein CASSLGGQANTEAFF.

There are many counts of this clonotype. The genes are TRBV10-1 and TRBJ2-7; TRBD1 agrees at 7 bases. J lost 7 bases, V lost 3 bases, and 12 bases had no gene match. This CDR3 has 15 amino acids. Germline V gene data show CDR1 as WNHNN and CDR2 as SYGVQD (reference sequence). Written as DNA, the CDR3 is TGCGCCAGCAGTGACTCGGTCGCAGGGGGTGAGGAGCAGTACTTC. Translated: CASSDSVAGGEEQYF.

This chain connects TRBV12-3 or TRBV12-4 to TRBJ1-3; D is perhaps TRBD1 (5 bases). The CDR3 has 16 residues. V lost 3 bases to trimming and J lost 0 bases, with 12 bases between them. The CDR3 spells CASSFGTEFSGNTIYF. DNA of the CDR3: TGTGCCAGCAGTTTTGGGACGGAGTTCTCTGGAAACACCATATATTTT.

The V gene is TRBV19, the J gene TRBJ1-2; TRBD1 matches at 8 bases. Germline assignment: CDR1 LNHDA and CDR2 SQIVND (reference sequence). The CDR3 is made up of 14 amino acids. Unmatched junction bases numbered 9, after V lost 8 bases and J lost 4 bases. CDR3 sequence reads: CASGWTGPAYGYTF. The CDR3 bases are TGTGCCAGTGGATGGACAGGGCCAGCCTATGGCTACACCTTC.

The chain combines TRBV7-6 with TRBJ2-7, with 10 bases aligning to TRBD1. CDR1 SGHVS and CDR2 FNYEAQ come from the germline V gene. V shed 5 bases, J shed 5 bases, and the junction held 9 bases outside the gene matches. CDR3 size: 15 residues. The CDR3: CASSKGQGTFHEQYF. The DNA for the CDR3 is TGTGCCAGCAGCAAGGGACAGGGGACCTTCCACGAGCAGTACTTC. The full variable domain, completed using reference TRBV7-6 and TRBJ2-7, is GAGVSQSPRYKVTKRGQDVALRCDPISGHVSLYWYRQALGQGPEFLTYFNYEAQQDKSGLPNDRFSAERPEGSISTLTIQRTEQRDSAMYRCASSKGQGTFHEQYFGPGTRLTVT.

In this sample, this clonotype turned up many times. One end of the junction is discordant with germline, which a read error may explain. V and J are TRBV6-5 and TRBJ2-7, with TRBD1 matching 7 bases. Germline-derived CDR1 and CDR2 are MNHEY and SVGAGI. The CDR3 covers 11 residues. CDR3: CASNNAGTAIF. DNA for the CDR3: TGTGCCAGCAATAACGCCGGGACAGCCATCTTC.

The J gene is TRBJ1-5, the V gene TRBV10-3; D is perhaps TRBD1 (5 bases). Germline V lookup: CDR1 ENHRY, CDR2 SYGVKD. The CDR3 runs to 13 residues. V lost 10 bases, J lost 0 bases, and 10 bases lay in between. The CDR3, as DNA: TGTGCCAGCAGACAGAATAGCAATCAGCCCCAGCATTTT. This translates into CASRQNSNQPQHF.

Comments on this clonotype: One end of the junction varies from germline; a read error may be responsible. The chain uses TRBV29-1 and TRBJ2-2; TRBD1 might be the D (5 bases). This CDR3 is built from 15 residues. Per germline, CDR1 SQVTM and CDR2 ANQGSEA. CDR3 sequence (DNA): TGCGGCGTTGAAGAGCAGGGTAGTCGTATCGGGGAGCTGTTTTTT. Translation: CGVEEQGSRIGELFF.

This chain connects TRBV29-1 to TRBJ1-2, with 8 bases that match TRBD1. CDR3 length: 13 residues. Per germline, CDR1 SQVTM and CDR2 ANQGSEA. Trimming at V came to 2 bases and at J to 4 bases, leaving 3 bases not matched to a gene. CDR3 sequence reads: CSVEPQGAYGYTF. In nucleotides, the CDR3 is TGCAGCGTTGAACCCCAGGGGGCCTATGGCTACACCTTC.

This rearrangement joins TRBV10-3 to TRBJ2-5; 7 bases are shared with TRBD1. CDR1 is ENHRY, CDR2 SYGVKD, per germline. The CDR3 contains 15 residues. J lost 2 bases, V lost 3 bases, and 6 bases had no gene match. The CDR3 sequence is CAISDRTGGQETQYF. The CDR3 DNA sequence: TGTGCCATCAGTGACCGGACAGGAGGTCAAGAGACCCAGTACTTC.

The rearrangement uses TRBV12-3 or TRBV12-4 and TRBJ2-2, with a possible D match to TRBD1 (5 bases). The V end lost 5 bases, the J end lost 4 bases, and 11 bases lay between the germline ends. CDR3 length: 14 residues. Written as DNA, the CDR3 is TGTGCCAGCAGTGGACCAGGGATCACCGGGGAGCTGTTTTTT. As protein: CASSGPGITGELFF.

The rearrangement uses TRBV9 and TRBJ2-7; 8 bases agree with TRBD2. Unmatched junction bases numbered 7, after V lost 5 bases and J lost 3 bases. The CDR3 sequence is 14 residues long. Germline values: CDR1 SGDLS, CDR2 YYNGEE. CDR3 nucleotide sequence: TGTGCCAGCAGTTCAGCGGGAGCTCGCTACGAGCAGTACTTC. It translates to CASSSAGARYEQYF.

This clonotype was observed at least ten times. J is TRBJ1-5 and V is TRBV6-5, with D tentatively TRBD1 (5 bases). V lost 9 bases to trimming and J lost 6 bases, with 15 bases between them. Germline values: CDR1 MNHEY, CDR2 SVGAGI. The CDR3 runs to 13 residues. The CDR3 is CASRTGFGQPQHF. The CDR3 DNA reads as TGTGCCAGTCGAACAGGTTTCGGTCAGCCCCAGCATTTT.

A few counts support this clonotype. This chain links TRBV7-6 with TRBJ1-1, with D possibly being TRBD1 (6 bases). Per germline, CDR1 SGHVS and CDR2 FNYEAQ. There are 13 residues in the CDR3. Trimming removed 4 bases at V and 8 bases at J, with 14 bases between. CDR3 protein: CASSSHERGEAFF. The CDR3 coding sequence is TGTGCCAGCAGCTCCCATGAAAGGGGGGAAGCTTTCTTT. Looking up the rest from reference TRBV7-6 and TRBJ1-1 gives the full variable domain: GAGVSQSPRYKVTKRGQDVALRCDPISGHVSLYWYRQALGQGPEFLTYFNYEAQQDKSGLPNDRFSAERPEGSISTLTIQRTEQRDSAMYRCASSSHERGEAFFGQGTRLTVV.

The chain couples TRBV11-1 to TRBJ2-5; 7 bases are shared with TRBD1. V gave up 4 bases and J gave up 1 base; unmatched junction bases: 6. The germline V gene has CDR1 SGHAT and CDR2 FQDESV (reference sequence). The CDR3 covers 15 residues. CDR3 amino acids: CASSSNRDSQETQYF. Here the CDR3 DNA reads TGTGCCAGCAGCTCAAACAGGGACAGCCAAGAGACCCAGTACTTC. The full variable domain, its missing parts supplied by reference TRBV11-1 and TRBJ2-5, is EAEVAQSPRYKITEKSQAVAFWCDPISGHATLYWYRQILGQGPELLVQFQDESVVDDSQLPKDRFSAERLKGVDSTLKIQPAELGDSAMYLCASSSNRDSQETQYFGPGTRLLVL.

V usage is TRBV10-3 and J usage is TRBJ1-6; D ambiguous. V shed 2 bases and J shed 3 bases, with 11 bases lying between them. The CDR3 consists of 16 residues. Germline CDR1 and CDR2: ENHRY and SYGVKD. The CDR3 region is CAISERRAIYNSPLHF. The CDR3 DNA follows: TGTGCCATCAGTGAGCGGCGGGCGATCTATAATTCACCCCTCCACTTT.

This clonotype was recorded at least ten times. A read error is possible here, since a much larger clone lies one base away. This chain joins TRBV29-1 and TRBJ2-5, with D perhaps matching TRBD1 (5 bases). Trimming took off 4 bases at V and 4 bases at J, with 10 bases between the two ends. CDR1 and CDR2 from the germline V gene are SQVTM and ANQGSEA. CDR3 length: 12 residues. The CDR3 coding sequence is TGCAGCGTTGCAGGGTACCGAGAGACCCAGTACTTC. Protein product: CSVAGYRETQYF.